This is a list of T cell receptor beta chains from one sample in a study of T cell responses to AZD1222 COVID-19 vaccine. Method: immunoSEQ multiplex PCR; TCRdb's copy keeps in-frame clones and lacks some. This table holds some 100,000 clones, roughly nine tenths found once. The sequencing here drew on peripheral blood, taken on day 0 of AZD1222 vaccination. All receptors come from an adult in good health. Both conserved end residues are part of each CDR3. D genes are given only for firm matches. Size is omitted from some rows. Given values are once, few, many or a class for expanded clones.

d_gene: NA; abundance: NA; v_gene: TRBV6-2/TRBV6-3; CDR3aa: CASSPPQAGQETQYF
d_gene: NA; abundance: NA; v_gene: TRBV30; CDR3aa: CAWSVQAVKQYF
d_gene: TRBD1; abundance: NA; v_gene: TRBV5-1; CDR3aa: CASRSPGGNTEAFF
d_gene: NA; abundance: few; v_gene: TRBV24-1; CDR3aa: CATSDSNRAAEAFF
d_gene: TRBD1; abundance: NA; v_gene: TRBV7-9; CDR3aa: CASSWTGDTGELFF
d_gene: TRBD1; abundance: NA; v_gene: TRBV19; CDR3aa: CASSIRGLGQPQHF
d_gene: TRBD2; abundance: NA; v_gene: TRBV10-3; CDR3aa: CAISEWGTSNTDTQYF
d_gene: NA; abundance: NA; v_gene: TRBV19; CDR3aa: CASSIAAGQEQYF
d_gene: NA; abundance: NA; v_gene: TRBV5-1; CDR3aa: CASSLAPGTPKNIQYF
d_gene: NA; abundance: NA; v_gene: TRBV2; CDR3aa: CASSGGGGVGYGYTF
d_gene: NA; abundance: NA; v_gene: TRBV10-3; CDR3aa: CAISEEHRDGYTF
d_gene: NA; abundance: NA; v_gene: TRBV30; CDR3aa: CAWSRPTSSSYEQYF
d_gene: TRBD1; abundance: NA; v_gene: TRBV18; CDR3aa: CASSPLRTGWNTGELFF
d_gene: NA; abundance: NA; v_gene: TRBV11-2; CDR3aa: CASSLGIGDTQYF
d_gene: NA; abundance: NA; v_gene: TRBV21-1; CDR3aa: CASSPWDSTRPQYF
d_gene: NA; abundance: NA; v_gene: TRBV6-5; CDR3aa: CASSYTPSSDNEQFF
d_gene: NA; abundance: NA; v_gene: TRBV19; CDR3aa: CASTRGDYGYTF
d_gene: NA; abundance: NA; v_gene: TRBV30; CDR3aa: CAWKQGQPNEKLFF
d_gene: NA; abundance: NA; v_gene: TRBV4-1; CDR3aa: CASSHQDSVGYEQYF
d_gene: TRBD2; abundance: NA; v_gene: TRBV28; CDR3aa: CASSSGLAGPQETQYF
d_gene: TRBD2; abundance: NA; v_gene: TRBV7-9; CDR3aa: CASSTRLAGVLYNEQFF
d_gene: NA; abundance: NA; v_gene: TRBV5-1; CDR3aa: CASSLVGWEYSTEAFF
d_gene: NA; abundance: once; v_gene: TRBV6-5; CDR3aa: CASRFGGPSEAFF